Sequencing of this T cell receptor beta chain was carried out in a study of blood T cell repertoires in COVID-19. About the research overall: Sources were T cells, B-cell-depleted T cells, or PBMCs; the material itself was cDNA or gDNA.

Profiling relied on immunoSEQ multiplex PCR, and the TCRdb table lists in-frame clones only, not all of them. Of over 130,000 clones listed, over 60% are singletons. Those enrolled, adults aged roughly 18 to 89 years, came from about two dozen US areas. Participants' reported clinical history set cohort assignment. Before being deemed recovered, Cohort 3 donors had two negative PCRs, clearance, or symptom resolution. This clone was seen a handful of times. The sequence was collected from a woman between 45 and 65 years old who had recovered from COVID-19. Sequencing was carried out using PBMCs or T cells enriched from blood (not recorded which).

CDR3 residues: CASSQASLAGAYNEQFF. CDR3 coding DNA: TGCGCCAGCAGCCAGGCTTCTCTGGCGGGGGCCTACAATGAGCAGTTCTTC. The chain has TRBV4-1 and TRBJ2-1, with TRBD2 identical over 7 bases. V shed 3 bases, J shed 2 bases, and the junction held 10 bases outside the gene matches. The CDR3 spans 17 residues. Germline V lookup: CDR1 MGHRA, CDR2 YSYEKL.